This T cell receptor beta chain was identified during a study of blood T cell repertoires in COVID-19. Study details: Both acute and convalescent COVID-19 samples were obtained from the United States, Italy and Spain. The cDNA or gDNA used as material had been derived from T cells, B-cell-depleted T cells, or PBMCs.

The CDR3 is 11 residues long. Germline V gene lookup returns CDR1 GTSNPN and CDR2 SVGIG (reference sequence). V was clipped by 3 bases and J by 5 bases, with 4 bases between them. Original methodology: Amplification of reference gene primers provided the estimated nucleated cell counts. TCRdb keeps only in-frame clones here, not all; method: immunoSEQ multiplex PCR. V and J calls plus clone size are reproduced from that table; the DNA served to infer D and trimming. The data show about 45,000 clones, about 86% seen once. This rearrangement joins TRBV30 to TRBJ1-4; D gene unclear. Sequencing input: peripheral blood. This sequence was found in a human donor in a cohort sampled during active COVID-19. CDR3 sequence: CAWSKNEKLFF. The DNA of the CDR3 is TGTGCCTGGAGCAAAAATGAAAAACTGTTTTTT.